This TCR beta chain comes out of a study of shared clonotypes between healthy human individuals. Study-wide findings and caveats: The sharing of about 5.3% of naive CD4 clonotypes was seen across several donors. Generation probabilities were higher for clonotypes shared across all four sorted-subset donors than for unshared ones.

At a deep level, the assay was run. Study processing details: ImmunoSEQ sequences covered only the junction and lacked quality scores; filtering therefore differed. Repertoires were generated with immunoSEQ multiplex PCR, while TCRdb's copy carries only in-frame clones and drops some. Clone size and V and J calls were adopted from that table, with D and trimming inferred from the DNA. The table shows some 2,100,000 clones, with about 92% occurring only once. Naive CD8 isolation took CD45RO-negative cells positively selected for CCR7 and excluded terminally differentiated effector memory CD45RA+ cells. Concerning this clone: As yet, its antigen is unknown. Other DNA sequences in the same sample also yield this CDR3.

The length of the CDR3 is 15 residues. The V and J ends lost 2 bases and 1 base respectively, with 12 bases between them. Per the germline V gene, CDR1 is MGHRA and CDR2 is YSYEKL. Material for sequencing was naive CD8+ T cells from PBMCs. The chain has TRBV4-1 and TRBJ2-7, with D possibly being TRBD1 (5 bases). This TCR derives from a man aged 18 to 35 in good health. Some clones in this sample may be carry-over from other donors' samples. The CDR3 nucleotides read TGCGCCAGCAGCCAACAGGGAACGCCGTCCTACGAGCAGTACTTC. Translated: CASSQQGTPSYEQYF.